These T cell receptor beta chains were read from a single sample in a study of T cells after yellow fever vaccination. TCRdb re-called the 5' RACE reads with MiXCR, one entry per CDR3 protein. The data hold tens of thousands of distinct CDR3 sequences, with almost 8% observed a single time. Here the sequenced sample was CD8+ T cells sorted from PBMCs, taken on the day of the yellow fever booster vaccination. The receptors here all came from a young man who received the YFV17D yellow fever vaccine. Each CDR3 is given with its conserved first and last residue.

>TRBV29-1|TRBJ2-7
CSVELVDYEQYF
>TRBV29-1|TRBJ2-7
CSVAGTDLYEQYF
>TRBV7-9|TRBJ1-1
CASSQQGLNTEAFF
>TRBV24-1|TRBJ2-1
CATSEGAGGPANEQFF
>TRBV12-3/TRBV12-4|TRBJ2-1
CASSPTTGNEQFF
>TRBV30|TRBJ2-5
CAWSTTGETQYF
>TRBV19|TRBJ2-1
CASSIPGNEQFF
>TRBV7-8|TRBJ1-5
CASSPINSNQPQHF
>TRBV6-5|TRBJ1-5
CASTPSINQPQHF
>TRBV5-5|TRBJ2-2
CASSLGQNTGELFF
>TRBV29-1|TRBJ2-3
CSTTAGGSTDTQYF
>TRBV5-1|TRBJ2-5
CASIWAGAAEETQYF
>TRBV29-1|TRBJ2-1
CSVEYGDYNEQFF
>TRBV5-1|TRBJ2-5
CASSPGGDEETQYF
>TRBV29-1|TRBJ2-6
CSVDGDSSSGANVLTF
>TRBV28|TRBJ2-7
CASSLGLTEIYEQYF
>TRBV27|TRBJ2-2
CASSPVNTGELFF
>TRBV6-2/TRBV6-3|TRBJ2-7
CASSHIGQRRYEQYF
>TRBV27|TRBJ1-5
CASSPLEQGALGQPQHF
>TRBV9|TRBJ1-1
CASSPHSQVPNTEAFF
>TRBV5-1|TRBJ2-7
CASSPGTASYEQYF
>TRBV29-1|TRBJ2-7
CSVEGPGQGTYEQYF